This T cell receptor (beta chain) was sequenced during a study of T cells after yellow fever vaccination. Points from the study as a whole: When the response was secondary, it was weaker but reached its peak faster, day 5 versus 15. Abundant clonotypes from the bulk population could get into FACS-sorted repertoires as contaminants.

TCRdb reanalysed the 5' RACE reads using MiXCR and keeps one entry per CDR3 protein. The data hold 150,000 to 200,000 distinct CDR3 sequences, with about 7% observed a single time. This clonotype occurred many times. The antigen remains undetermined. The CDR3 sequence is 15 residues long. Germline lookup yields CDR1 SGHTA and CDR2 FQGNSA. V gave up 3 bases and J gave up 6 bases; unmatched junction bases: 9. The rearrangement links TRBV7-2 to TRBJ2-3; 7 bases align to TRBD1. The sequenced sample was CD4+ T cells sorted from PBMCs, obtained more than 4 days after the first yellow fever vaccination. This TCR came from a man aged 18 to 30 who received the YFV17D yellow fever vaccine. For the CDR3, the DNA is TGTGCCAGCAGCTTCAGACAGGGTATCAGGGATACGCAGTATTTT. Amino acid sequence: CASSFRQGIRDTQYF. Complete variable domain (other parts from reference TRBV7-2 and TRBJ2-3): GAGVSQSPSNKVTEKGKDVELRCDPISGHTALYWYRQSLGQGLEFLIYFQGNSAPDKSGLPSDRFSAERTGGSVSTLTIQRTQQEDSAVYLCASSFRQGIRDTQYFGPGTRLTVL.